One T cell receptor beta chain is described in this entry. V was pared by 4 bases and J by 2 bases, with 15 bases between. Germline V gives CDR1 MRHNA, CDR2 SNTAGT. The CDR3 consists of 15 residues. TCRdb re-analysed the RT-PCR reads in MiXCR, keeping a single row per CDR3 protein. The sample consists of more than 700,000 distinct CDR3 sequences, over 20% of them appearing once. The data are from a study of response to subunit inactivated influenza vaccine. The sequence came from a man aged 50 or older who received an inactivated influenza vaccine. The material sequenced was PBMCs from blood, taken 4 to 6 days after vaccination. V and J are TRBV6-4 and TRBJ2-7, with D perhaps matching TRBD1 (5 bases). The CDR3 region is CASSGCVRGTYEQYF. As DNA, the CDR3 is TGTGCCAGCAGTGGATGCGTAAGGGGAACCTACGAGCAGTACTTC.